This record concerns one TCR beta chain sequence. TCRdb's table, derived via immunoSEQ multiplex PCR, lists solely in-frame clones and lacks some. The sample has approximately 170,000 clones, around 85% seen once. This specimen belongs to a study of blood T cell repertoires in COVID-19. On the study more broadly: In each case, the material was cDNA or gDNA derived from T cells, B-cell-depleted T cells, or PBMCs.

The J segment lost 3 bases and the V segment lost 0 bases, leaving 9 bases of the junction unmatched. Germline V gene lookup returns CDR1 SGHRS and CDR2 YFSETQ. CDR3 size: 16 residues. This clonotype was obtained from a man aged 55-75 years who had recovered from COVID-19. Sequencing input: peripheral blood. J is TRBJ2-7 and V is TRBV5-1; 7 bases are a match to TRBD2. The CDR3 reads CASSLALAAVGYEQYF. The CDR3 DNA sequence: TGCGCCAGCAGCTTGGCCCTAGCGGCGGTAGGCTACGAGCAGTACTTC. The entire variable domain, with the rest obtained from reference TRBV5-1 and TRBJ2-7, is as follows: KAGVTQTPRYLIKTRGQQVTLSCSPISGHRSVSWYQQTPGQGLQFLFEYFSETQRNKGNFPGRFSGRQFSNSRSEMNVSTLELGDSALYLCASSLALAAVGYEQYFGPGTRLTVT.